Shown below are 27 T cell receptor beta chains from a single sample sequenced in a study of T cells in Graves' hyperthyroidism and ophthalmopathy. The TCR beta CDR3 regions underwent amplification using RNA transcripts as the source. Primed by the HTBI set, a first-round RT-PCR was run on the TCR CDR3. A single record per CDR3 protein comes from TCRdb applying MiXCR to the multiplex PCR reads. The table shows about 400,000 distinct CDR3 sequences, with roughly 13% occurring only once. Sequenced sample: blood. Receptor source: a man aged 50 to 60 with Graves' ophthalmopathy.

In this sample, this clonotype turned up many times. The CDR3: CSVSAGQHGSNQPQHF. The DNA of the CDR3 is TGCAGCGTCTCCGCTGGACAGCATGGTAGCAATCAGCCCCAGCATTTT. The chain combines TRBV29-1 with TRBJ1-5; tentatively, D is TRBD1 (6 bases). This CDR3 comprises 16 residues. Trimming cost V 6 bases and J 0 bases, with 18 bases left between them. Per the germline V gene, CDR1 is SQVTM and CDR2 is ANQGSEA.

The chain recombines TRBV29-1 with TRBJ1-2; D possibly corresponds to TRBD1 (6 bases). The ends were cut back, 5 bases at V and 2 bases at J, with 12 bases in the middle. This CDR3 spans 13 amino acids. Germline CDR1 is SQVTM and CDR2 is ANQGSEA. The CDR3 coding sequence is TGCAGCGTTTTTTCTGGGACAAACTATGGCTACACCTTC. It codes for CSVFSGTNYGYTF.

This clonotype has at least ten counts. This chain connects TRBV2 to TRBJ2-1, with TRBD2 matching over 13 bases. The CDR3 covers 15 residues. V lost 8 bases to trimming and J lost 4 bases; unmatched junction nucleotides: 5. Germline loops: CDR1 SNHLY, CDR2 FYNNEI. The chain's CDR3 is CASRRTSGSYNEQFF. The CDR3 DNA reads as TGTGCCAGCCGGCGGACTAGCGGGAGTTACAATGAGCAGTTCTTC.

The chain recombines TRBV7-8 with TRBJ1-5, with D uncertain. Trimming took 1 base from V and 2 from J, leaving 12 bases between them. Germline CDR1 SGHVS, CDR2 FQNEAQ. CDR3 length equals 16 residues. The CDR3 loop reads CASSLGGDVRNQPQHF. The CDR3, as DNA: TGTGCCAGCAGCTTAGGTGGGGATGTGCGCAATCAGCCCCAGCATTTT.

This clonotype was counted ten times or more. CDR3 loop: CSATSGSIITQYF. The DNA for the CDR3 is TGCAGTGCTACTAGCGGGAGCATTATTACGCAGTATTTT. The genes are TRBV20-1 and TRBJ2-3; 10 bases agree with TRBD2. From germline, CDR1 is DFQATT and CDR2 SNEGSKA (reference sequence). This CDR3 contains 13 residues. V shed 4 bases, J shed 8 bases, and the junction held 6 bases outside the gene matches.

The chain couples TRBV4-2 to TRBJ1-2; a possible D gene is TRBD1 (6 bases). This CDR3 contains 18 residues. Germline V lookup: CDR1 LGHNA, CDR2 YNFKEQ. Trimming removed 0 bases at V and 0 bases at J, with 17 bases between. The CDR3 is CASSQDFFTGPANYGYTF. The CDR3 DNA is TGTGCCAGCAGCCAAGATTTCTTTACAGGGCCAGCTAACTATGGCTACACCTTC.

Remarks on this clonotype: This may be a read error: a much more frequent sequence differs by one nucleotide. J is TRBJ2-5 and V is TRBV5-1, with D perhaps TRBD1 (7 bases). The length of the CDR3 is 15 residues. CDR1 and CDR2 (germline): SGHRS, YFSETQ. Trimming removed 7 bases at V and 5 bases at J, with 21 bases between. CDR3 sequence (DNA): TGCGCCAGCGGGATTGCGACAGGGAGGTTGGAGACCCAGTACTTC. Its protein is CASGIATGRLETQYF.

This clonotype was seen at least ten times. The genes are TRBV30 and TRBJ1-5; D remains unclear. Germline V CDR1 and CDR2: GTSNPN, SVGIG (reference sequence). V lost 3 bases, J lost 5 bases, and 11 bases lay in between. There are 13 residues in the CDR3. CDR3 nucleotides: TGTGCCTGGAGCGCAGGAGGCGATCAGCCCCAGCATTTT. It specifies CAWSAGGDQPQHF.

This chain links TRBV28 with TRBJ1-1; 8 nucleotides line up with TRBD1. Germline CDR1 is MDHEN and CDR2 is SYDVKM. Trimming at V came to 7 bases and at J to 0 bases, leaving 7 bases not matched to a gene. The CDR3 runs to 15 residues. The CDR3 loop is CASTPTGDMNTEAFF. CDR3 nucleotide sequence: TGTGCCAGCACTCCGACAGGGGACATGAACACTGAAGCTTTCTTT. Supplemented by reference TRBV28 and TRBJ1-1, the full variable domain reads DVKVTQSSRYLVKRTGEKVFLECVQDMDHENMFWYRQDPGLGLRLIYFSYDVKMKEKGDIPEGYSVSREKKERFSLILESASTNQTSMYLCASTPTGDMNTEAFFGQGTRLTVV.

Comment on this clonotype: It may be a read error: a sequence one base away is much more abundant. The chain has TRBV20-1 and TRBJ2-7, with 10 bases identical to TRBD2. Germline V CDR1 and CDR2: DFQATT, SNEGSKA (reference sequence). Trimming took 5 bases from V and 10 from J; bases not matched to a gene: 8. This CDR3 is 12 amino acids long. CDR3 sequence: CSARTSGEAQYF. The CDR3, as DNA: TGCAGTGCTCGGACTAGCGGTGAGGCCCAGTACTTC.

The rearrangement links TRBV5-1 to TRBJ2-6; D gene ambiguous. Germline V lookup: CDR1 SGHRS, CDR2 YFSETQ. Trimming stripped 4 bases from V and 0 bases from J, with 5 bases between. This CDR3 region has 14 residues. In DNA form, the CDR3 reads TGCGCCAGCAGCAGTAACTCTGGGGCCAACGTCCTGACTTTC. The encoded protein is CASSSNSGANVLTF.

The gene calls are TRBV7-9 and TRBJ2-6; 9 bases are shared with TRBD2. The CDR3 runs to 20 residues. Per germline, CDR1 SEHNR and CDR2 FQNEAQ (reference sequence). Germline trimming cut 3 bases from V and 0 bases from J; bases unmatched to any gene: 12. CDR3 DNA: TGTGCCAGCAGCTTTTCGCTAGCGGGGTTTCTAAGCTCTGGGGCCAACGTCCTGACTTTC. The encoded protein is CASSFSLAGFLSSGANVLTF.

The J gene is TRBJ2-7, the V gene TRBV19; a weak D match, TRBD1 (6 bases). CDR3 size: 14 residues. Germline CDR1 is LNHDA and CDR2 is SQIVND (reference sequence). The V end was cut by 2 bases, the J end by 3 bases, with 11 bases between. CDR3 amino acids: CASSIKAGVYEQYF. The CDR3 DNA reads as TGTGCCAGTAGTATAAAGGCAGGGGTCTACGAGCAGTACTTC.

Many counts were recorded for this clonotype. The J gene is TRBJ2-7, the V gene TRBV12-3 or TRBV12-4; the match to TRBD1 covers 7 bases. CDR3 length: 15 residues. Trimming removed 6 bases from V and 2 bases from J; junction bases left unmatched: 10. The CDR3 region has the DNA TGTGCCAGCAGGAACGACAGGGATTCTCCCTACGAGCAGTACTTC. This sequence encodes CASRNDRDSPYEQYF.

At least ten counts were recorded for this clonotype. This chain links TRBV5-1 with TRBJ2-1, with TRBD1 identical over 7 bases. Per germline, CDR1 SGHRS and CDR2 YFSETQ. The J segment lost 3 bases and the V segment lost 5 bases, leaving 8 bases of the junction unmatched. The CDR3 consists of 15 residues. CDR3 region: CASRSDRVYYNEQFF. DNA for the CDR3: TGCGCCAGCAGGTCCGACAGGGTATACTACAATGAGCAGTTCTTC.

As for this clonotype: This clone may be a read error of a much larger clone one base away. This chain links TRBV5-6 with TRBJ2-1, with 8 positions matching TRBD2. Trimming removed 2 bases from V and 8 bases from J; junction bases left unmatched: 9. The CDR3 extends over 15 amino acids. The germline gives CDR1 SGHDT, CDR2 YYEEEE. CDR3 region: CASSLGLALMDEQFF. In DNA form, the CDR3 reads TGTGCCAGCAGCTTAGGACTAGCTTTAATGGATGAGCAGTTCTTC.

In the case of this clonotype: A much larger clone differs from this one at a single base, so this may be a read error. In DNA form, the CDR3 reads TGTGCCGGTAGTTCCTCTCCGGGACAGGGGGCAATGAACACTGAAGCTTTCTTT. Translating gives CAGSSSPGQGAMNTEAFF. This chain connects TRBV19 to TRBJ1-1, with 12 bases matching TRBD1. Germline CDR1 LNHDA, CDR2 SQIVND (reference sequence). The CDR3 length is 18 residues.

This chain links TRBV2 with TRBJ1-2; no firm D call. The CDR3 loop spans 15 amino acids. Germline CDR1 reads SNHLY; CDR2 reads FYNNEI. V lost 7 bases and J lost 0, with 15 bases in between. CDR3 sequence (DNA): TGTGCCAGCAAGAGCCGGACGGAGACTAACTATGGCTACACCTTC. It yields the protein CASKSRTETNYGYTF.

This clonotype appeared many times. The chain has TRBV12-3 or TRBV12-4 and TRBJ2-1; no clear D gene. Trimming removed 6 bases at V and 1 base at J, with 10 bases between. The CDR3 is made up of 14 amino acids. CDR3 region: CASRVNRSYNEQFF. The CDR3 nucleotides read TGTGCCAGCAGGGTAAATAGGTCCTACAATGAGCAGTTCTTC.

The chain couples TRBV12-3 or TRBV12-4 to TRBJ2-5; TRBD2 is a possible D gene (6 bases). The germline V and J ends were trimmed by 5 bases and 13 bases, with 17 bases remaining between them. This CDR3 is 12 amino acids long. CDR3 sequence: CASSLGAGTTYF. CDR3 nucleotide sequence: TGTGCCAGCAGTCTTGGGGCGGGGACCACGTACTTC.

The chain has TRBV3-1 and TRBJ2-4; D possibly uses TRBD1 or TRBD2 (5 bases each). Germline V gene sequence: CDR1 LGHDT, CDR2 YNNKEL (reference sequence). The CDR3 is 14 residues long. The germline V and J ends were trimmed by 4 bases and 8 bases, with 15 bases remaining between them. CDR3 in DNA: TGTGCCAGCAGCCGAGACGGGACCTGGGACATTCAGTACTTC. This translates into CASSRDGTWDIQYF.

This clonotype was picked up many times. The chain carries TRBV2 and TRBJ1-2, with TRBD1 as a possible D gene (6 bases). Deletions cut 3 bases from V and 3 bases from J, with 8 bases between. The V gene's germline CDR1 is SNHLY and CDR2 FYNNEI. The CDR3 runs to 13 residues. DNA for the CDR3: TGTGCCAGCAGTGACACAGGGTACTATGGCTACACCTTC. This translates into CASSDTGYYGYTF.

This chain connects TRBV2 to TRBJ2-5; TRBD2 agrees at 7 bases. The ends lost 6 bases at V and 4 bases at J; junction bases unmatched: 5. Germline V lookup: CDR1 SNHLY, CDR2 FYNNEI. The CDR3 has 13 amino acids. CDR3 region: CASRSPGGETQYF. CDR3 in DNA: TGTGCCAGCAGGTCACCGGGAGGAGAGACCCAGTACTTC.

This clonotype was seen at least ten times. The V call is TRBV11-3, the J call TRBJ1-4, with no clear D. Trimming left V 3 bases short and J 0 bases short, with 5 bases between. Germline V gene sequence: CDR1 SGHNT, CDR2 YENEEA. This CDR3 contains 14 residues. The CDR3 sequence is CASSFSATNEKLFF. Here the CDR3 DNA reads TGTGCCAGCAGCTTCTCGGCAACTAATGAAAAACTGTTTTTT.

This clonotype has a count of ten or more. The CDR3 DNA is TGCGCCAGCAGCTTGGTTCGGGGACCCGTAATCGAAAAACTGTTTTTT. It encodes CASSLVRGPVIEKLFF. V is TRBV5-1 and J is TRBJ1-4; a weak D match, TRBD1 (5 bases). Trimming left V 0 bases short and J 8 bases short, with 17 bases between. The CDR3 sequence is 16 residues long. CDR1 and CDR2 from the germline V gene are SGHRS and YFSETQ.

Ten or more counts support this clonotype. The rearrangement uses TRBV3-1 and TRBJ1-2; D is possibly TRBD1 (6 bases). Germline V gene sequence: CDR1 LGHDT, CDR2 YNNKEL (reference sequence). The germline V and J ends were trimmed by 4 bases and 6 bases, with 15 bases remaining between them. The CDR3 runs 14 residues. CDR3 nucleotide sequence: TGTGCCAGCAGCCGAAATCAGGGGAAGGATGGCTACACCTTC. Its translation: CASSRNQGKDGYTF.

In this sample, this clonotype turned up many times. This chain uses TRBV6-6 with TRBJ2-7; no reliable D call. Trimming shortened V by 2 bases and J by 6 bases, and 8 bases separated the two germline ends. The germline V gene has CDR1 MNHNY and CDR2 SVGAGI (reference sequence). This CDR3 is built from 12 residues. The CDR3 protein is CASSYTDGEQYF. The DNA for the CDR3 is TGTGCCAGCAGTTACACTGATGGCGAGCAGTACTTC.